A selection of T cell receptor beta chains follows, all from one sample in a study of blood T cell repertoires in COVID-19. Measured with immunoSEQ multiplex PCR; TCRdb has only the in-frame clones, and not every one. The sample holds approximately 200,000 clones, 70% to 90% seen once. The sequencing sample was made of PBMCs or T cells enriched from blood (not recorded which). The source is a man aged 30 to 39 who had recovered from COVID-19. Each CDR3 is given with its conserved first and last residue. D genes are given only for firm matches. Clone size, where shown, is once, few, many, or a class for clones that have expanded.

TRBV7-2,-,TRBJ2-7,once,CASSLVVGGYSGEQYF,TGTGCCAGCAGCTTAGTGGTGGGGGGATACAGTGGAGAGCAGTACTTC
TRBV7-2,TRBD2,TRBJ2-1,-,CASSQTAGVAREQFF,TGTGCCAGCAGCCAGACAGCGGGAGTAGCCCGTGAGCAGTTCTTC
TRBV5-6,TRBD1,TRBJ2-4,once,CASSLTQGAAHIQYF,TGTGCCAGCAGCTTGACTCAGGGGGCGGCGCACATTCAGTACTTC
TRBV5-6,TRBD2,TRBJ2-3,-,CASSLVVGLAGGFRDTQYF,TGTGCCAGCAGCTTAGTGGTGGGTCTAGCGGGAGGCTTTAGAGATACGCAGTATTTT
TRBV19,-,TRBJ1-6,few,CASSTPGLGNSPLHF,TGTGCCAGTAGTACACCAGGGTTGGGTAATTCACCCCTCCACTTT
TRBV18,-,TRBJ2-7,-,CASSGLGGSEQYF,TGTGCCAGCTCAGGGTTAGGGGGATCCGAGCAGTACTTC
TRBV7-3,-,TRBJ2-2,-,CASSPRGGTNTGELFF,TGTGCCAGCAGCCCAAGGGGGGGTACAAACACCGGGGAGCTGTTTTTT
TRBV30,-,TRBJ1-5,-,CAWRAGGMGNQPQHF,TGTGCCTGGAGGGCCGGGGGAATGGGCAATCAGCCCCAGCATTTT
TRBV5-6,-,TRBJ1-6,-,CASSLRGSYNSPLHF,TGTGCCAGCAGCTTGCGAGGATCCTATAATTCACCCCTCCACTTT
TRBV2,TRBD1,TRBJ2-2,few,CASRGDRVHTGELFF,TGTGCCAGCAGAGGAGACAGGGTACATACCGGGGAGCTGTTTTTT
TRBV4-3,TRBD1,TRBJ1-2,-,CASSLMTGALGYTF,TGCGCCAGCAGCCTAATGACAGGGGCCCTAGGCTACACCTTC
TRBV5-6,-,TRBJ1-1,once,CASSLEKDGDTAFF,TGTGCCAGCAGCTTGGAGAAAGATGGGGACACGGCTTTCTTT
TRBV9,-,TRBJ1-2,-,CASSVTGTNYGYTF,TGTGCCAGCAGCGTTACAGGGACTAACTATGGCTACACCTTC
TRBV7-8,-,TRBJ1-2,-,CASSLRRTGTDYGYTF,TGTGCCAGCAGCCTACGTAGAACCGGGACTGATTATGGCTACACCTTC
TRBV11-2,TRBD1,TRBJ1-3,-,CASSFGTGGLSGNTIYF,TGTGCCAGCAGCTTTGGGACAGGGGGACTCTCTGGAAACACCATATATTTT
TRBV5-1,TRBD2,TRBJ2-7,-,CASSLTRGGFYEQYF,TGCGCCAGCAGCCTGACACGGGGGGGTTTCTACGAGCAGTACTTC
TRBV30,TRBD1,TRBJ2-1,-,CAWGTGLVNEQFF,TGTGCCTGGGGGACAGGGCTGGTGAATGAGCAGTTCTTC
TRBV18,TRBD1,TRBJ1-5,-,CASSPQGAPSQPQHF,TGTGCCAGCTCACCACAGGGGGCGCCTAGTCAGCCCCAGCATTTT
TRBV6-5,TRBD1,TRBJ1-4,once,CASSYGTGYEKLFF,TGTGCCAGCAGTTATGGGACAGGGTATGAAAAACTGTTTTTT
TRBV19,TRBD1,TRBJ1-2,-,CASSTRTGRLNGYTF,TGTGCCAGTAGTACCCGGACAGGGCGACTTAATGGCTACACCTTC
TRBV29-1,-,TRBJ1-5,-,CSVGADSNQPQHF,TGCAGCGTTGGGGCAGATAGCAATCAGCCCCAGCATTTT
TRBV10-3,TRBD2,TRBJ2-1,-,CATRLAGDTNEQFF,TGTGCCACACGACTAGCGGGAGATACGAATGAGCAGTTCTTC